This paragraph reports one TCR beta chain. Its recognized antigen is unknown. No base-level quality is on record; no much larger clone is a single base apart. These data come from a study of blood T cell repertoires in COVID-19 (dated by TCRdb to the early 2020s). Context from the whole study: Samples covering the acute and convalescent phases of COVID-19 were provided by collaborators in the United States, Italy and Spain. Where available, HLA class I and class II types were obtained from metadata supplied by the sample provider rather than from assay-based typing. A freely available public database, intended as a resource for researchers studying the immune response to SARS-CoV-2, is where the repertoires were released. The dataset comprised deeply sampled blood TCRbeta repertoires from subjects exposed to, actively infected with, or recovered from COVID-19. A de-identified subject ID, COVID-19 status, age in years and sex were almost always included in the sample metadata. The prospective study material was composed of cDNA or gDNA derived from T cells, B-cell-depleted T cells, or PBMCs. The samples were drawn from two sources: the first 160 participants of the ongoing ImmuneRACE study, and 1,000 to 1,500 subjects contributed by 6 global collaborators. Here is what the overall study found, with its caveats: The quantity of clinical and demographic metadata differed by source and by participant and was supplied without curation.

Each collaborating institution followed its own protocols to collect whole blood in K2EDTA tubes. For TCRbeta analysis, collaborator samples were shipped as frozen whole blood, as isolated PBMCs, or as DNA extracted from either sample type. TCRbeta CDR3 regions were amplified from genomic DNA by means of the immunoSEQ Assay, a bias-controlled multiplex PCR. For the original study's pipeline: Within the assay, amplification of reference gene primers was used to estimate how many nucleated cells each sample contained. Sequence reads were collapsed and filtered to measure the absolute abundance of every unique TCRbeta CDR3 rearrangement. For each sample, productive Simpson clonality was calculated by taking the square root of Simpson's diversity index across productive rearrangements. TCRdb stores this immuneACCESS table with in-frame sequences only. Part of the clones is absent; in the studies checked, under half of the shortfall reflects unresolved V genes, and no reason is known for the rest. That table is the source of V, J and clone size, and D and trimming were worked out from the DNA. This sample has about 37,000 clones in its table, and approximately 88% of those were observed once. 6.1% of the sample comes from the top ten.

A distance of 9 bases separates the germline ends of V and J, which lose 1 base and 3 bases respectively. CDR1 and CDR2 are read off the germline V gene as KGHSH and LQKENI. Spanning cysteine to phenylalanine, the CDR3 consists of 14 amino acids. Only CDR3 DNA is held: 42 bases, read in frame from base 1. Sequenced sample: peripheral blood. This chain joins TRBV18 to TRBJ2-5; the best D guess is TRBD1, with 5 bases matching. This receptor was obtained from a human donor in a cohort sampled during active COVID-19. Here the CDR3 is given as CASSPQQVEETQYF. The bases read TGTGCCAGCTCACCACAACAGGTGGAAGAGACCCAGTACTTC. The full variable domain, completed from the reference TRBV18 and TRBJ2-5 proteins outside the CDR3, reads NAGVMQNPRHLVRRRGQEARLRCSPMKGHSHVYWYRQLPEEGLKFMVYLQKENIIDESGMPKERFSAEFPKEGPSILRIQQVVRGDSAAYFCASSPQQVEETQYFGPGTRLLVL.